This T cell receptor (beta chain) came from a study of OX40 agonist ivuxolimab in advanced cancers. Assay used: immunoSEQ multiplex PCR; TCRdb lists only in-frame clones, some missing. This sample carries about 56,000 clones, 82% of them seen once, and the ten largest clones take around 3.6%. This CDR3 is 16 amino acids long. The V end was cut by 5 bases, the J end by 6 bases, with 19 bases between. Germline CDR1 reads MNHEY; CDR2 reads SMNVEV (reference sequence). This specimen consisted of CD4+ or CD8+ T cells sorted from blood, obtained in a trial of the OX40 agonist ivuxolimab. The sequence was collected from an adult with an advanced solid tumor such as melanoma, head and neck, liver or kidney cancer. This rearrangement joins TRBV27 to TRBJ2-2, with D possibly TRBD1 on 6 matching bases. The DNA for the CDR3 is TGTGCCAGCAGTCCCTCACAGGGATCGAAACCCGGGGAGCTGTTTTTT. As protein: CASSPSQGSKPGELFF.